Following are 9 T cell receptor beta chains from one sample sequenced in a study of T cells expressing NK-cell markers. TCRdb reanalyzed the 5' RACE reads and collapses them to one entry per CDR3 protein, without DNA. The ten most abundant clones cover around 3.3% of a sample with a few hundred thousand distinct CDR3 sequences. The sequencing sample was made of blood T cells: a sorted CD56 or NKG2C T cell subset, CD4+ or CD8+ T cells, or bulk PBMC T cells (not recorded which). The receptors here all came from a man aged 18 to 35 in good health.

CDR3 in amino acids: CASRETGRRNTIYF. The V gene is TRBV25-1, the J gene TRBJ1-3; TCRdb names TRBD1, which stays unverified in the absence of DNA. Germline CDR1 and CDR2: MGHDK and SYGVNS. The CDR3 loop spans 14 amino acids.

The chain links TRBV11-2 to TRBJ2-1; TCRdb returns TRBD1, unconfirmable since there is no DNA. This CDR3 has 16 residues. Germline V CDR1 and CDR2: SGHAT, FQNNGV. The CDR3 spells CASSPLHRRNRHEQFF. Filled out from reference TRBV11-2 and TRBJ2-1, the complete variable domain reads EAGVAQSPRYKIIEKRQSVAFWCNPISGHATLYWYQQILGQGPKLLIQFQNNGVVDDSQLPKDRFSAERLKGVDSTLKIQPAKLEDSAVYLCASSPLHRRNRHEQFFGPGTRLTVL.

J is TRBJ2-7 and V is TRBV15; absent DNA, TCRdb's TRBD2 call cannot be checked. This CDR3 is 12 amino acids long. From germline, CDR1 is LNHNV and CDR2 YYDKDF (reference sequence). CDR3: CATSSALGEQYF.

The rearrangement links TRBV15 to TRBJ2-3; with no DNA, the TCRdb D assignment of TRBD2 cannot be verified. Germline values: CDR1 LNHNV, CDR2 YYDKDF (reference sequence). The CDR3 spans 16 residues. The CDR3 loop is CATSSGLAGGADTQYF.

The V gene is TRBV3-1, the J gene TRBJ2-7. Looked up from germline, CDR1 is LGHDT and CDR2 is YNNKEL (reference sequence). The CDR3 is made up of 15 amino acids. CDR3: CASSQGGGSTYEQYF.

V and J are TRBV30 and TRBJ1-5; the TCRdb call, TRBD1, lacks DNA for checking. The CDR3 covers 17 residues. CDR1 and CDR2 (germline): GTSNPN, SVGIG (reference sequence). CDR3 protein: CAWSVGTGLMGNQPQHF.

J is TRBJ2-1 and V is TRBV12-5. Per the germline V gene, CDR1 is LGHNT and CDR2 is FRNRAP. CDR3 length: 17 amino acids. The CDR3 sequence: CASGLPTVVGLPDEQFF.

The rearrangement links TRBV29-1 to TRBJ1-2. In germline, CDR1 is SQVTM, CDR2 ANQGSEA. The length of the CDR3 is 13 residues. CDR3 amino acids: CSVEGVDNYGYTF.

The chain recombines TRBV4-2 with TRBJ1-1; TCRdb selects TRBD1, and the lack of DNA leaves this call unchecked. Germline V gene data show CDR1 as LGHNA and CDR2 as YNFKEQ. The CDR3 sequence is 16 residues long. The chain's CDR3 is CASSQARKGMNTEAFF.